Below, 28 T cell receptor beta chains from the same sample are listed, as sequenced in a study of OX40 agonist ivuxolimab in advanced cancers. Sequenced by immunoSEQ multiplex PCR; TCRdb stores in-frame clones only, minus some. Of about 73,000 clones detected, more than 80% appear once; the ten largest clones hold roughly 0.56%. This specimen consisted of CD4+ or CD8+ T cells sorted from blood, obtained in a trial of the OX40 agonist ivuxolimab. The receptors originated from an adult with an advanced solid tumor such as melanoma, head and neck, liver or kidney cancer.

This clone showed up just once. The chain is built from TRBV18 and TRBJ1-1, with a possible D match to TRBD1 (5 bases). CDR1 and CDR2 from the germline V gene are KGHSH and LQKENI. Deletions cut 3 bases from V and 2 bases from J, with 10 bases between. This CDR3 is 14 amino acids long. The CDR3 reads CASSPTVTNTEAFF. The CDR3 coding sequence is TGTGCCAGCTCACCGACAGTAACAAACACTGAAGCTTTCTTT.

This chain connects TRBV11-3 to TRBJ1-1; TRBD1 aligns across 8 bases. The V segment lost 3 bases and the J segment 4 bases; nucleotides outside the gene matches: 4. Germline V lookup: CDR1 SGHNT, CDR2 YENEEA. The CDR3 consists of 14 residues. This chain's CDR3 is CASSFSTGVTEAFF. In DNA form, the CDR3 reads TGTGCCAGCAGCTTCTCGACAGGGGTCACTGAAGCTTTCTTT.

This clone has a single count. This chain links TRBV18 with TRBJ2-1, with 8 bases fitting TRBD2. The CDR3 extends over 16 amino acids. CDR1 KGHSH and CDR2 LQKENI come from the germline V gene. V lost 6 bases and J lost 8; bases outside the gene matches: 15. CDR3 nucleotide sequence: TGTGCCAGCTCGCAAAAGCGCAGCGGGAGCTCCTATGAGCAGTTCTTC. Translated: CASSQKRSGSSYEQFF. The complete variable domain, with remaining parts taken from reference TRBV18 and TRBJ2-1, reads NAGVMQNPRHLVRRRGQEARLRCSPMKGHSHVYWYRQLPEEGLKFMVYLQKENIIDESGMPKERFSAEFPKEGPSILRIQQVVRGDSAAYFCASSQKRSGSSYEQFFGPGTRLTVL.

The chain is built from TRBV5-8 and TRBJ2-4; tentatively, D is TRBD2 (5 bases). The CDR3 covers 17 residues. The V end lost 1 base, the J end lost 0 bases, and 14 bases lay between the germline ends. Germline loops: CDR1 SGHTS, CDR2 YDEGEE. CDR3 sequence (DNA): TGTGCCAGCAGCTTGAGGGTGGCAGGACTAGCCAAAAACATTCAGTACTTC. Translating it yields CASSLRVAGLAKNIQYF.

This clone was counted once. The chain recombines TRBV7-2 with TRBJ2-1; no clear D. V was pared by 2 bases and J by 1 base, with 3 bases between. CDR1 is SGHTA and CDR2 is FQGNSA in the germline V gene. CDR3 length: 13 amino acids. CDR3: CASSLTSYNEQFF. The CDR3 DNA reads TGTGCCAGCAGCTTAACATCCTACAATGAGCAGTTCTTC.

The V call is TRBV11-3, the J call TRBJ2-1, with 7 nucleotides matching TRBD2. The CDR3 has 19 amino acids. Germline-derived CDR1 and CDR2 are SGHNT and YENEEA. With V trimmed by 2 bases and J by 6 bases, 19 bases remained unmatched. CDR3 nucleotide sequence: TGTGCCAGCAGCTTACCCCGGCGAACTTTTGCGGGGAGGGGCAATGAGCAGTTCTTC. Amino acid sequence: CASSLPRRTFAGRGNEQFF.

The gene calls are TRBV25-1 and TRBJ2-7, with 10 bases aligning to TRBD2. The ends lost 7 bases at V and 2 bases at J; junction bases unmatched: 2. This CDR3 contains 13 residues. Germline-derived CDR1 and CDR2 are MGHDK and SYGVNS. The CDR3 nucleotides read TGTGCCAGCACGAGCGGGAGGGCCTACGAGCAGTACTTC. Translation: CASTSGRAYEQYF.

The chain carries TRBV19 and TRBJ2-6; 8 nucleotides match TRBD1. This CDR3 is 18 amino acids long. Germline V gives CDR1 LNHDA, CDR2 SQIVND (reference sequence). Germline trimming cut 1 base from V and 2 bases from J; bases unmatched to any gene: 7. CDR3 coding DNA: TGTGCCAGTAGTATAGGGTCCAGGGGGCGGGCTGGGGCCAACGTCCTGACTTTC. Its translation: CASSIGSRGRAGANVLTF.

This clone was counted between two and nine times. The chain combines TRBV7-2 with TRBJ1-4; a possible D gene is TRBD1 (6 bases). V lost 5 bases, J lost 2 bases, and 12 bases lay in between. This CDR3 region has 15 residues. Germline lookup yields CDR1 SGHTA and CDR2 FQGNSA. The CDR3 is CASSAQGITNEKLFF. The CDR3 region has the DNA TGTGCCAGCAGCGCCCAGGGGATTACTAATGAAAAACTGTTTTTT.

This clone was observed once. V usage is TRBV7-8 and J usage is TRBJ2-7; possible D gene TRBD1, 6 bases. The CDR3 runs 16 residues. Germline V gene sequence: CDR1 SGHVS, CDR2 FQNEAQ. Trimming took off 5 bases at V and 1 base at J, with 18 bases between the two ends. The CDR3 DNA reads as TGTGCCAGCAGCCCAAACATAGGGGGTGGATCCTACGAGCAGTACTTC. It translates to CASSPNIGGGSYEQYF.

The chain carries TRBV6-5 and TRBJ2-2; TRBD1 is a possible D gene (6 bases). The V gene's germline CDR1 is MNHEY and CDR2 SVGAGI. Between the trimmed V and J ends, which lost 8 bases and 2 bases, there was a span of 12 bases. This CDR3 comprises 14 residues. CDR3 residues: CASSWGLNTGELFF. The CDR3, as DNA: TGTGCCAGCTCCTGGGGGCTTAACACCGGGGAGCTGTTTTTT.

This chain links TRBV28 with TRBJ2-7; D might be TRBD1 (5 bases). Germline CDR1 MDHEN, CDR2 SYDVKM. Between the trimmed V and J ends, which lost 7 bases and 0 bases, there was a span of 13 bases. The CDR3 length is 14 residues. CDR3 DNA: TGTGCCAGCACCCATGGGGCTAGCTCCTACGAGCAGTACTTC. Encoded protein: CASTHGASSYEQYF.

Details on this clone: Other DNA sequences in this sample translate to the same CDR3. The V gene is TRBV30, the J gene TRBJ1-5; a weak D match, TRBD1 (6 bases). V gave up 0 bases and J gave up 1 base, with 7 bases separating them. CDR3 length: 14 residues. Germline assignment: CDR1 GTSNPN and CDR2 SVGIG (reference sequence). CDR3 amino acids: CAWSVGGSNQPQHF. Here the CDR3 DNA reads TGTGCCTGGAGTGTAGGGGGGAGCAATCAGCCCCAGCATTTT. Supplemented by reference TRBV30 and TRBJ1-5, the full variable domain reads SQTIHQWPATLVQPVGSPLSLECTVEGTSNPNLYWYRQAAGRGLQLLFYSVGIGQISSEVPQNLSASRPQDRQFILSSKKLLLSDSGFYLCAWSVGGSNQPQHFGDGTRLSIL.

This chain links TRBV4-1 with TRBJ2-2, with no clear D. Between the trimmed V and J ends, which lost 4 bases and 6 bases, there was a span of 12 bases. Germline lookup yields CDR1 MGHRA and CDR2 YSYEKL. This CDR3 is built from 14 residues. The CDR3 sequence is CASSLLYQAGELFF. The CDR3 bases are TGCGCCAGCAGCCTCTTATACCAGGCCGGGGAGCTGTTTTTT.

The chain has TRBV10-3 and TRBJ1-2, with no clear D. CDR3 length: 13 amino acids. V was trimmed by 3 bases and J by 4 bases, leaving 9 bases between them. Germline loops: CDR1 ENHRY, CDR2 SYGVKD. Written as DNA, the CDR3 is TGTGCCATCAGTGAAACGACGGTCTATGGCTACACCTTC. It yields the protein CAISETTVYGYTF.

The CDR3 DNA sequence: TGTGCCTGGAGTGAGGAGGGAGGACAGCCCCAGCATTTT. Translating gives CAWSEEGGQPQHF. This chain links TRBV30 with TRBJ1-5; D is undetermined. Germline V CDR1 and CDR2: GTSNPN, SVGIG (reference sequence). Trimming removed 1 base from V and 7 bases from J, with 11 bases in between. The CDR3 is 13 amino acids.

The V call is TRBV27, the J call TRBJ1-4; D gene uncertain. Per the germline V gene, CDR1 is MNHEY and CDR2 is SMNVEV (reference sequence). The V end was cut by 4 bases, the J end by 6 bases, with 18 bases between. The CDR3 is 16 amino acids. CDR3 in DNA: TGTGCCAGCAGTTCATATCCAGGCAAGTTGGATGAAAAACTGTTTTTT. This gives the protein CASSSYPGKLDEKLFF.

The chain combines TRBV4-2 with TRBJ2-2, with TRBD2 identical over 12 bases. The V gene end was trimmed by 4 bases and the J gene end by 7 bases; junction bases not matched to a gene: 7. Germline lookup yields CDR1 LGHNA and CDR2 YNFKEQ. The CDR3 length is 16 residues. Written as DNA, the CDR3 is TGTGCCAGCAGCCGGCTAGCGGGAGGGCCGGACGGGGAGCTGTTTTTT. It translates to CASSRLAGGPDGELFF.

The rearrangement joins TRBV29-1 to TRBJ2-5; D gene ambiguous. The CDR3 length is 14 residues. Germline CDR1 SQVTM, CDR2 ANQGSEA. V was cut by 8 bases and J by 3 bases, with 19 bases left in between. In DNA, the CDR3 is TGCAGCTTCCCGGGTGGCGCGGCGGAAGAGACCCAGTACTTC. Translating it yields CSFPGGAAEETQYF.

CDR3 sequence: CASSLRGPLAAGGADTQYF. The CDR3 region has the DNA TGTGCCAGCAGTTTACGGGGGCCCCTAGCGGCAGGCGGGGCAGATACGCAGTATTTT. V usage is TRBV27 and J usage is TRBJ2-3, with D possibly being TRBD2 (7 bases). The germline V and J ends were trimmed by 2 bases and 4 bases, with 25 bases remaining between them. Germline CDR1 reads MNHEY; CDR2 reads SMNVEV (reference sequence). This CDR3 has 19 amino acids.

This chain uses TRBV4-1 with TRBJ2-7, with TRBD1 matching over 10 bases. The CDR3 has 14 amino acids. Trimming cost V 6 bases and J 3 bases; bases outside gene matches: 5. Germline assignment: CDR1 MGHRA and CDR2 YSYEKL. CDR3 amino acids: CASSRGQGLYEQYF. CDR3 sequence (DNA): TGCGCCAGCAGTCGGGGACAGGGGCTCTACGAGCAGTACTTC.

The CDR3 DNA reads as TGCGCCAGCAGCTTGGCCGGGACTAGCGGGTACTTTAATGAGCAGTTCTTC. Amino acids: CASSLAGTSGYFNEQFF. The chain combines TRBV5-1 with TRBJ2-1; 12 bases fit TRBD2. Germline-derived CDR1 and CDR2 are SGHRS and YFSETQ. With 0 bases clipped from V and 7 bases from J, the junction kept 8 bases outside the gene matches. The CDR3 has 17 residues.

CDR3 nucleotides: TGTGCCAGCAGCTGGGAAGGACAGGGAGGTGGAAACACCATATATTTT. Translated: CASSWEGQGGGNTIYF. V is TRBV5-5 and J is TRBJ1-3, with 8 bases lining up with TRBD1. Per the germline V gene, CDR1 is SGHKS and CDR2 is YYEKEE (reference sequence). This CDR3 spans 16 amino acids. Trimming at V came to 3 bases and at J to 3 bases, leaving 8 bases not matched to a gene.

This chain connects TRBV28 to TRBJ2-7; D gene uncertain. Between the trimmed V and J ends, which lost 8 bases and 5 bases, there was a span of 13 bases. Germline CDR1 reads MDHEN; CDR2 reads SYDVKM. The CDR3 contains 12 residues. As DNA, the CDR3 is TGTGCCAGCGGCGCCGGTCGCGACGAGCAGTACTTC. Amino acids: CASGAGRDEQYF.

This chain links TRBV30 with TRBJ1-3; no reliable D call. The CDR3 runs 13 residues. Germline assignment: CDR1 GTSNPN and CDR2 SVGIG (reference sequence). The V gene lost 3 bases and the J gene lost 7 bases, with 13 bases spanning the gap. This CDR3 reads CAWSLARANTIYF. In DNA, the CDR3 is TGTGCCTGGAGCCTGGCACGAGCGAACACCATATATTTT.

This chain links TRBV11-2 with TRBJ2-3, with D perhaps matching TRBD1 (5 bases). Per the germline V gene, CDR1 is SGHAT and CDR2 is FQNNGV. The CDR3 length is 15 residues. Deletions cut 0 bases from V and 1 base from J, with 8 bases between. CDR3 coding DNA: TGTGCCAGCAGCTTAGATAAAGGGGGCACAGATACGCAGTATTTT. This encodes CASSLDKGGTDTQYF.

This chain links TRBV11-3 with TRBJ1-3, with unresolved D. The CDR3 extends over 17 amino acids. From germline, CDR1 is SGHNT and CDR2 YENEEA. Trimming pared 0 bases from V and 0 bases from J, leaving 12 bases between. The chain's CDR3 is CASSLEGSAFSGNTIYF. CDR3 sequence (DNA): TGTGCCAGCAGCTTAGAGGGGTCAGCTTTCTCTGGAAACACCATATATTTT.

The rearrangement links TRBV19 to TRBJ2-7, with 7 bases identical to TRBD1. CDR3 length equals 13 residues. V lost 4 bases, J lost 2 bases, and 2 bases stayed unmatched. Looked up from germline, CDR1 is LNHDA and CDR2 is SQIVND (reference sequence). The CDR3 DNA reads as TGTGCCAGTAGTAGTCAGGGGGCCTACGAGCAGTACTTC. The encoded protein is CASSSQGAYEQYF.